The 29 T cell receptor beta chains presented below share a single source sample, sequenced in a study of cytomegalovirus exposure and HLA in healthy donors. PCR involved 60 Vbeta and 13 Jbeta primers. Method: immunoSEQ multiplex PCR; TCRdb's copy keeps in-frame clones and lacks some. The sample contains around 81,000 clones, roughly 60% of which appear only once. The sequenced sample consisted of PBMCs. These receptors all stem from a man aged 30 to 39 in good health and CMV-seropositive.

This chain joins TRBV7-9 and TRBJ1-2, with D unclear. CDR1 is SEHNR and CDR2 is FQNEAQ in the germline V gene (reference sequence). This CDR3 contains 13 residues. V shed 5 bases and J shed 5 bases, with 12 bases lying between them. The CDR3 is CASSTDGLYGYTF. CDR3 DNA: TGTGCCAGCAGCACGGACGGACTGTATGGCTACACCTTC. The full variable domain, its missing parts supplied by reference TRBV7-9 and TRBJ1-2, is DTGVSQNPRHKITKRGQNVTFRCDPISEHNRLYWYRQTLGQGPEFLTYFQNEAQLEKSRLLSDRFSAERPKGSFSTLEIQRTEQGDSAMYLCASSTDGLYGYTFGSGTRLTVV.

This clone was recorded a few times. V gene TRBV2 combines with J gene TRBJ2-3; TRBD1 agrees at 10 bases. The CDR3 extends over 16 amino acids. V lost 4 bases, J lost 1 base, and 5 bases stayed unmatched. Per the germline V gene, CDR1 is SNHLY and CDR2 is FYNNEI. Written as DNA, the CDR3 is TGTGCCAGCAGTGCAGACGGGACAGGGGGCACAGATACGCAGTATTTT. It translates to CASSADGTGGTDTQYF.

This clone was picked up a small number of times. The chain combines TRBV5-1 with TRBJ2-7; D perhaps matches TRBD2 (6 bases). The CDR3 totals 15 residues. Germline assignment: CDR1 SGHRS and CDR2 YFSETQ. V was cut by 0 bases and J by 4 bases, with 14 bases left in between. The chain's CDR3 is CASSLDGGVIYEQYF. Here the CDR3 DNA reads TGCGCCAGCAGCTTGGACGGCGGGGTTATATACGAGCAGTACTTC.

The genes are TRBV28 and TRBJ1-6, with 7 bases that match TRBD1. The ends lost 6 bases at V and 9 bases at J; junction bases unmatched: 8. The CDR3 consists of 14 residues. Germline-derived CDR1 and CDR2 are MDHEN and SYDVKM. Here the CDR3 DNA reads TGTGCCAGCAGAAAGGGGGCGCAGGGTTCACCCCTCCACTTT. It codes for CASRKGAQGSPLHF.

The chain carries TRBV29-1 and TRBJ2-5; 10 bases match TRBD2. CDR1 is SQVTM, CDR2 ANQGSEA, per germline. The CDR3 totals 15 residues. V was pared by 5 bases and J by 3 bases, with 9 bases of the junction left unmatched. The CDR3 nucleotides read TGCAGCGTTCGGGCTAGCGGGAGTGCCAAAGAGACCCAGTACTTC. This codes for CSVRASGSAKETQYF.

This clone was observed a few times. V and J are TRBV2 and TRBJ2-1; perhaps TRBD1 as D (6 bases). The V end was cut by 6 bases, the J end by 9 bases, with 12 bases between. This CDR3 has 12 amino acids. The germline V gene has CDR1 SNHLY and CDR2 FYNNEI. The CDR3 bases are TGTGCCAGCAGACCAGGGGAAGGTGAGCAGTTCTTC. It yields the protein CASRPGEGEQFF.

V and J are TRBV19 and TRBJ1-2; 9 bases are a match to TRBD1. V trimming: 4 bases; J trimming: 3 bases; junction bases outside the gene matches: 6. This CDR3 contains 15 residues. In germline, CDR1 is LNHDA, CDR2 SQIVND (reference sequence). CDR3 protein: CASSTDRGFDYGYTF. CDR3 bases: TGTGCCAGTAGTACCGACAGGGGGTTTGACTATGGCTACACCTTC.

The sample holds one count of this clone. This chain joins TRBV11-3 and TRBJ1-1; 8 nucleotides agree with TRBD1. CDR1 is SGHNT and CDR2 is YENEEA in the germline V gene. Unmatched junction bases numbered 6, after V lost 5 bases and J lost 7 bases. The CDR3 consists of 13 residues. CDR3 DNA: TGTGCCAGCAGCGTCAATGACAGGGGTGAAGCTTTCTTT. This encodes CASSVNDRGEAFF.

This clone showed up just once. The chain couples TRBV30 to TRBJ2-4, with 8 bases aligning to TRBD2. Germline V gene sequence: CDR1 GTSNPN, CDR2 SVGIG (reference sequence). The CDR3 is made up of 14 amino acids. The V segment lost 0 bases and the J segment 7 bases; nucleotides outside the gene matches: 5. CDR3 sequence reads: CAWSVERGGNIQYF. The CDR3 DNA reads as TGTGCCTGGAGTGTAGAACGGGGGGGGAACATTCAGTACTTC.

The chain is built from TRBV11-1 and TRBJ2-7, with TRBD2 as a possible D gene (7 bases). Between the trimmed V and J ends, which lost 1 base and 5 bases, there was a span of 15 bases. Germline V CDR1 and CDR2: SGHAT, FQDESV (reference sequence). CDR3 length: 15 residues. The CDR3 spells CASSLVGGPTDEQYF. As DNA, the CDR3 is TGTGCCAGCAGCTTAGTGGGGGGGCCCACCGACGAGCAGTACTTC.

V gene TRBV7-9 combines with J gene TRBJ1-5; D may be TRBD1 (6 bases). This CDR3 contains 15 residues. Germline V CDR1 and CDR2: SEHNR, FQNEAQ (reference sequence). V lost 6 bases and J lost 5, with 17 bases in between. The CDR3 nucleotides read TGTGCCAGCAGTCAGGGGTGGGGGACGGATCAGCCCCAGCATTTT. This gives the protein CASSQGWGTDQPQHF.

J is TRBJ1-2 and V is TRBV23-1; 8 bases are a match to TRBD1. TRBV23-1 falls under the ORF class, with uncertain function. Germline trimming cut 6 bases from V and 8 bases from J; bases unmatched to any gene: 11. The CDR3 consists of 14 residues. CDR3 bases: TGCGCCAGCAGGCCGGGACAGGTGGCTAGGGGCTACACCTTC. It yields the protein CASRPGQVARGYTF.

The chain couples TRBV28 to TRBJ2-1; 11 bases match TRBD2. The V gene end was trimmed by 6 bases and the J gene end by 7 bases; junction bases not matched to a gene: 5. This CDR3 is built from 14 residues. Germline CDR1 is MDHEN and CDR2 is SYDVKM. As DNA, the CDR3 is TGTGCCAGCAGACTAGCGGGAGTTAATAATGAGCAGTTCTTC. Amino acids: CASRLAGVNNEQFF.

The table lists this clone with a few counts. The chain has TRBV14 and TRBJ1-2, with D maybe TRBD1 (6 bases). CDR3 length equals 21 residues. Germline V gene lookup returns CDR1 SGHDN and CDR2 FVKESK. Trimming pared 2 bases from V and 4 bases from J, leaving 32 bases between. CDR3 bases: TGTGCCAGCAGCCAAAGAGGGGCTAATTTCCGGGACAAGACTCAGGGCTATGGCTACACCTTC. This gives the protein CASSQRGANFRDKTQGYGYTF.

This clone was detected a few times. In nucleotides, the CDR3 is TGTGCCAGTAGTATCATTGGACAGGGTAGTGAAAAACTGTTTTTT. It translates to CASSIIGQGSEKLFF. The chain employs TRBV19 and TRBJ1-4; 8 bases fit TRBD1. Looked up from germline, CDR1 is LNHDA and CDR2 is SQIVND (reference sequence). CDR3 length equals 15 residues. V trimming: 3 bases; J trimming: 7 bases; junction bases outside the gene matches: 7.

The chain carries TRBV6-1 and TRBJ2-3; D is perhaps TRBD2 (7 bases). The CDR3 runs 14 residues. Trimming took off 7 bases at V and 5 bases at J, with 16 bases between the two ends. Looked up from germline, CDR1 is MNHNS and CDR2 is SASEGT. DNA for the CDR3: TGTGCCAGCAAGAGGGGGGGCCAGGAAGATACGCAGTATTTT. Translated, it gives CASKRGGQEDTQYF.

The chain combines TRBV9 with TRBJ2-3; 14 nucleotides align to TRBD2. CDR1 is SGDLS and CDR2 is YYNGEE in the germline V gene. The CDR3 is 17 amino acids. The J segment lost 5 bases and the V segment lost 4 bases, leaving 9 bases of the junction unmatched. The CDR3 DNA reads TGTGCCAGCAGCCCCCGGACTAGCGGGGGGTTGGTAGATACGCAGTATTTT. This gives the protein CASSPRTSGGLVDTQYF.

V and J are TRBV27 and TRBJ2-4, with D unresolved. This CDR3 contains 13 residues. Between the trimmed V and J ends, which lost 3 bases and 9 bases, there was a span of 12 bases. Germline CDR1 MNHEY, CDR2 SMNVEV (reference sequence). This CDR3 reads CASSFYSESIQYF. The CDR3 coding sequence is TGTGCCAGCAGTTTTTATAGTGAGAGCATTCAGTACTTC.

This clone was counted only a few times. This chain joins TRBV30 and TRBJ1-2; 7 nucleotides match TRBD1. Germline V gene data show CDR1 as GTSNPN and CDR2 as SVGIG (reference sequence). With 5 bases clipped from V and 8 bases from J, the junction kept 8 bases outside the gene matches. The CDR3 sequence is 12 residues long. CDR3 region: CAWEKGARGYTF. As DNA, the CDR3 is TGTGCCTGGGAAAAGGGGGCTCGGGGCTACACCTTC.

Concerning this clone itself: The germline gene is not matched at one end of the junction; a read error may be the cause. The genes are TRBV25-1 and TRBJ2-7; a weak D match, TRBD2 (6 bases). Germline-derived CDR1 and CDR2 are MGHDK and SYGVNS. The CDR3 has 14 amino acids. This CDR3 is CTSSGRGSTYEQYF. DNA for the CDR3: TGTACCAGCAGCGGGCGGGGCAGTACCTACGAGCAGTACTTC.

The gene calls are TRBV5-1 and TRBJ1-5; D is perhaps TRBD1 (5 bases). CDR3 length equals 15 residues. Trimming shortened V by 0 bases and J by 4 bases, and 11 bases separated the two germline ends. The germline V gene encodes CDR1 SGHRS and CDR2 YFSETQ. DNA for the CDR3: TGCGCCAGCAGCTTGGAATGGGGCTCGAATCAGCCCCAGCATTTT. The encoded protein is CASSLEWGSNQPQHF.

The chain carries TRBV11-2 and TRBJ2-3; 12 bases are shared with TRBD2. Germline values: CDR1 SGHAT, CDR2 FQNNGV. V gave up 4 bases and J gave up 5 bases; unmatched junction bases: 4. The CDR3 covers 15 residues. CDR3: CASSSSGGAIDTQYF. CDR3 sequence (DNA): TGTGCCAGCAGCTCTAGCGGGGGGGCGATAGATACGCAGTATTTT.

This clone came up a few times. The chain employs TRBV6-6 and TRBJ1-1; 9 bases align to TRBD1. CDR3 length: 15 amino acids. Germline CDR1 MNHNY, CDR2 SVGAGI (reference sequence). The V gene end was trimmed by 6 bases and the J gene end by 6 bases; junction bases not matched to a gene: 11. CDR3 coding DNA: TGTGCCAGCAGCCACACCGGGACAGGGACGTCTGAAGCTTTCTTT. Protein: CASSHTGTGTSEAFF.

CDR3 region: CASSQVGLVGETQYF. The DNA of the CDR3 is TGCGCCAGCAGCCAAGTCGGACTAGTTGGAGAGACCCAGTACTTC. The chain carries TRBV4-1 and TRBJ2-5, with 7 bases identical to TRBD2. The germline V gene has CDR1 MGHRA and CDR2 YSYEKL. V was pared by 1 base and J by 4 bases, with 6 bases of the junction left unmatched. The CDR3 has 15 amino acids.

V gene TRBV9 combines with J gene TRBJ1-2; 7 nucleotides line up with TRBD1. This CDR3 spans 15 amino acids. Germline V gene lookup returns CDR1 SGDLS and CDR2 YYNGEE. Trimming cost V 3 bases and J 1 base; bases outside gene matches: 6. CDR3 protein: CASSARDRLNYGYTF. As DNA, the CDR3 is TGTGCCAGCAGCGCCCGGGACAGACTTAACTATGGCTACACCTTC.

CDR3 residues: CASSLNAGGTEAFF. The DNA of the CDR3 is TGCGCCAGCAGCTTGAATGCCGGGGGAACTGAAGCTTTCTTT. This sequence joins TRBV5-1 and TRBJ1-1, with D tentatively TRBD1 (5 bases). This CDR3 has 14 amino acids. From germline, CDR1 is SGHRS and CDR2 YFSETQ. V gave up 1 base and J gave up 5 bases, with 12 bases separating them.

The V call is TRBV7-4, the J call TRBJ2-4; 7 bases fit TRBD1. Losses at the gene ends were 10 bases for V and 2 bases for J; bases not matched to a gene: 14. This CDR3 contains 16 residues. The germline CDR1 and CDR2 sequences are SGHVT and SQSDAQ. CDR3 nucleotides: TGTGCCACCATGAGGGGGCAGGTCAGATCCAAAAACATTCAGTACTTC. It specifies CATMRGQVRSKNIQYF.

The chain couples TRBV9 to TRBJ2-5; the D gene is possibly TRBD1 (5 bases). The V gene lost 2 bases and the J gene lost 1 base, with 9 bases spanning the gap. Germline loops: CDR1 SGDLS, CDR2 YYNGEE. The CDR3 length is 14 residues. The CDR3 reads CASSVRQSQETQYF. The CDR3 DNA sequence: TGTGCCAGCAGCGTCCGACAGAGCCAAGAGACCCAGTACTTC.

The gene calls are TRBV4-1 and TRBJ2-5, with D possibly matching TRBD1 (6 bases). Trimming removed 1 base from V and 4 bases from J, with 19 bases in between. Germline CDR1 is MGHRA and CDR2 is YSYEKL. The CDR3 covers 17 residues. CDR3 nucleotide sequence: TGCGCCAGCAGCCAAGCTCACAGGGAAATTGTTCGAGAGACCCAGTACTTC. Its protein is CASSQAHREIVRETQYF.